The TCR beta chain under discussion was sequenced for a study of blood T cell repertoires in COVID-19 (dated by TCRdb to 2018 to 2020). With regard to the full study: Collaborator samples came from the United States, Italy and Spain and covered acute and convalescent phases of COVID-19. The dataset comprised deeply sampled blood TCRbeta repertoires from subjects exposed to, actively infected with, or recovered from COVID-19. The repertoires were released in a freely available public database meant as a resource for research on the immune response to SARS-CoV-2. The material from the prospective study consisted of cDNA or gDNA derived from T cells, B-cell-depleted T cells, or PBMCs. Sample metadata almost always included a de-identified subject ID, COVID-19 status, age in years and sex. HLA class I and class II types, where available, came from metadata supplied by the sample provider rather than from assay-based typing. Samples came from the ongoing ImmuneRACE study (first 160 participants) plus 1,254 subjects from 6 global collaborators.

Collaborating institutions collected whole blood in K2EDTA tubes following their own protocols. For TCRbeta analysis, collaborators shipped samples in one of three forms: frozen whole blood, isolated PBMCs, or DNA extracted from either of those sample types. Trimming removed 7 bases from V and 2 bases from J; the gene matches leave 6 bases unexplained. The CDR3 has 13 amino acids, counting the end cysteine and phenylalanine. CDR3 DNA is the only sequence kept; it has 39 bases, read in frame from the first base. In the germline V gene, CDR1 corresponds to SGHRS and CDR2 to YFSETQ. Turning to this clone: No cognate antigen has been identified for it. Per-nucleotide qualities are absent, and no much larger clonotype sits a single base away.

Study-wide findings and limitations: The quantity of clinical and demographic metadata differed by source and by participant and was supplied without curation.

TCRbeta CDR3 regions were amplified from genomic DNA by means of the immunoSEQ Assay, a bias-controlled multiplex PCR. The source study handled its data this way. The number of nucleated cells in each sample was estimated from the amplification of reference gene primers within the assay. To quantify the absolute abundance of each unique TCRbeta CDR3 rearrangement, sequence reads were collapsed and filtered. For each sample, productive Simpson clonality was calculated as the square root of Simpson's diversity index over productive rearrangements. Entries here come from immuneACCESS through TCRdb and include only in-frame sequences with V and J called. Some clones fail to appear in such tables; in the studies checked, an unresolved V gene covers under half of the shortfall, and the cause of the remainder is unknown. For V, J and clone size, that table is used; D and trimming come from the DNA. This sample lists about 150,000 clones; roughly four fifths were detected once. Of the sample, roughly 7.7% is held by the ten largest clones.

This chain joins TRBV5-1 to TRBJ2-7, with 7 bases matching TRBD1. Specimen: peripheral blood. The receptor comes from a human donor with acute or convalescent COVID-19. The donor label of this sample is uncertain. The base sequence is TGCGCCAGCGCTCTCACAGGGGCCTACGAGCAGTACTTC. Its protein is CASALTGAYEQYF. Here the CDR3 is joined to the reference TRBV5-1 and TRBJ2-7 genes, and the full variable domain is: KAGVTQTPRYLIKTRGQQVTLSCSPISGHRSVSWYQQTPGQGLQFLFEYFSETQRNKGNFPGRFSGRQFSNSRSEMNVSTLELGDSALYLCASALTGAYEQYFGPGTRLTVT.